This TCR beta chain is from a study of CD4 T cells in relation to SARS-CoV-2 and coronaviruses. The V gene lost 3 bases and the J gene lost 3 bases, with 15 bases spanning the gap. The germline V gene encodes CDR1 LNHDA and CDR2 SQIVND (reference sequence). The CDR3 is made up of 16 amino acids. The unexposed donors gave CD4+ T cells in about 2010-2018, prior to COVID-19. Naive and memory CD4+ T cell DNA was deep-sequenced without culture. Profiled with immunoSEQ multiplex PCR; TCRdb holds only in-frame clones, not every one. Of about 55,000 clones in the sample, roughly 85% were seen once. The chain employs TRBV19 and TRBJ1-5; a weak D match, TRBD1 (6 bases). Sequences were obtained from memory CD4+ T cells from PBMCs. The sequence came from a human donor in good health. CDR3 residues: CASSIRGRGANQPQHF. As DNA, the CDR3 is TGTGCCAGTAGTATCCGTGGGCGGGGGGCCAATCAGCCCCAGCATTTT.